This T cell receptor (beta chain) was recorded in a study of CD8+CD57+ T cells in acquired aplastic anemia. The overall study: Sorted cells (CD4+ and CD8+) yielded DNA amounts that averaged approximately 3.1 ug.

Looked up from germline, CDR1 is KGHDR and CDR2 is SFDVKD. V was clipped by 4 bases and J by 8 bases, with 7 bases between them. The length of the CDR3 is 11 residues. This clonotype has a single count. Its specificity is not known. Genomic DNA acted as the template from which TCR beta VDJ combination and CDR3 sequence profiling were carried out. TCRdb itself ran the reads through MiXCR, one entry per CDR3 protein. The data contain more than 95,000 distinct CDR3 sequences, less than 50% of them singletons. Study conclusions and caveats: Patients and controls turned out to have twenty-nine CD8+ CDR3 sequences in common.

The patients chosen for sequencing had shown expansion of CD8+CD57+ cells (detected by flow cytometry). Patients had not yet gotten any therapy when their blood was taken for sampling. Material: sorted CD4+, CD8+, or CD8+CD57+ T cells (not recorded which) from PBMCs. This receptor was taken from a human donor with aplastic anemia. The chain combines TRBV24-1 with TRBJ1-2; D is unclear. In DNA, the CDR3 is TGTGCCACCAGTGACGTAGGGGGCTACACCTTC. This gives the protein CATSDVGGYTF.